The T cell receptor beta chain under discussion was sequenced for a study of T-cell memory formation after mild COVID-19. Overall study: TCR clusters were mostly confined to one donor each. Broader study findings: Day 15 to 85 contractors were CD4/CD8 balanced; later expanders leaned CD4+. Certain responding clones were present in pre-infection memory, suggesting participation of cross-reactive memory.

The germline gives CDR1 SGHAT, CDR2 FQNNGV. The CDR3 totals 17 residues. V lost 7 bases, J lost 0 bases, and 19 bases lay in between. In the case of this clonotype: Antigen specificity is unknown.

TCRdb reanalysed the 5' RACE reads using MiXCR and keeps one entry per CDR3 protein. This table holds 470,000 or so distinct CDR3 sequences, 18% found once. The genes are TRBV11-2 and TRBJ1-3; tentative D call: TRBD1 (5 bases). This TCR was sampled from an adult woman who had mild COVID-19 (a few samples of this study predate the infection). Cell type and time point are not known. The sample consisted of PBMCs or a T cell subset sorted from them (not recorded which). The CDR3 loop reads CASTPFGGGLSGNTIYF. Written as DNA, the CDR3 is TGTGCCAGCACCCCGTTCGGGGGGGGACTCTCTGGAAACACCATATATTTT.